Detailed here is one TCR beta chain. This specimen comes from a study of blood T cell repertoires in COVID-19. Assay used: immunoSEQ multiplex PCR; TCRdb lists only in-frame clones, some missing. The sample carries some 200,000 clones, more than 85% recorded once. CDR3 size: 16 residues. The V gene's germline CDR1 is SGHTA and CDR2 FQGNSA. V was shortened by 1 base and J by 8 bases, with 17 bases between the two germline ends. This TCR was recovered from a man aged 40-49 years with active or convalescent COVID-19. Sequencing used peripheral blood. The rearrangement uses TRBV7-2 and TRBJ1-4; D is possibly TRBD1 (5 bases). DNA of the CDR3: TGTGCCAGCAGCTTAGTCCCGACGTCCCGGGGGGAAAAACTGTTTTTT. It yields the protein CASSLVPTSRGEKLFF.